This TCR beta chain is from a study of shared clonotypes between healthy human individuals. CDR3 length: 15 residues. V lost 2 bases and J lost 4, with 15 bases in between. CDR1 is SGHAT and CDR2 is FQNNGV in the germline V gene. Terminally differentiated effector memory CD45RA+ cells were excluded from the naive CD8 cells, which were CD45RO-negative and positively selected for CCR7. Participating donors were healthy, HIV-negative adults free of recent acute infections or vaccinations. Findings of the study overall: For naive CD4 cells, 4% to 5% of clonotypes were shared across a handful of donors.

In the sorted-subset replicate PCRs, 200 ng DNA, 25,000 to 30,000 T cell genomes, was used. Here immunoSEQ multiplex PCR was the method, and the copy in TCRdb shows in-frame clones only, minus some. This table has about 2 million clones, around 96% appearing once. A note on this clone: Its target is not known.

The sequence was collected from a man younger than 35 in good health. The V call is TRBV11-2, the J call TRBJ2-7; D may be TRBD1 (6 bases). The specimen sequenced was naive CD8+ T cells sorted from blood. The CDR3 is CASSLSPDSPYEQYF. The DNA of the CDR3 is TGTGCCAGCAGCTTATCCCCGGACAGCCCTTACGAGCAGTACTTC.